The 22 T cell receptor beta chains below all came from one sample that was sequenced in a study of blood T cell repertoires in COVID-19. This table comes from immunoSEQ multiplex PCR, and its TCRdb copy is limited to in-frame clones, with some not included. Here the sample spans roughly 87,000 clones, 86% being singletons. Sequenced material: peripheral blood. The receptors were gathered from a human donor in a cohort sampled during active COVID-19.

J is TRBJ2-1 and V is TRBV28, with TRBD1 matching over 8 bases. The CDR3 extends over 15 amino acids. Germline V gene sequence: CDR1 MDHEN, CDR2 SYDVKM. The J segment lost 10 bases and the V segment lost 1 base, leaving 9 bases of the junction unmatched. CDR3 protein: CASSLLGQAPGEQFF. The CDR3 bases are TGTGCCAGCAGTTTATTGGGACAGGCCCCTGGCGAGCAGTTCTTC.

This clone came up once. V and J are TRBV19 and TRBJ1-5; no clear D. In germline, CDR1 is LNHDA, CDR2 SQIVND (reference sequence). The CDR3 extends over 13 amino acids. Between the trimmed V and J ends, which lost 4 bases and 5 bases, there was a span of 9 bases. The CDR3 DNA follows: TGTGCCAGTAGTACCGAAGCCGATCAGCCCCAGCATTTT. Its translation: CASSTEADQPQHF.

This chain connects TRBV5-4 to TRBJ2-5, with 7 bases lining up with TRBD2. J gave up 3 bases and V 5 bases, and 10 bases lay outside the gene matches. CDR3 length: 15 amino acids. The V gene's germline CDR1 is SGHNT and CDR2 YYREEE (reference sequence). The CDR3 sequence: CASSLGGRGKETQYF. The CDR3 DNA reads as TGTGCCAGCAGTCTTGGCGGGCGGGGGAAAGAGACCCAGTACTTC.

This clone was observed a single time. This chain links TRBV7-2 with TRBJ2-5; D may be TRBD2 (6 bases). Germline loops: CDR1 SGHTA, CDR2 FQGNSA. The CDR3 consists of 15 residues. V shed 0 bases and J shed 5 bases, with 13 bases lying between them. This CDR3 is CASSLASRGTETQYF. CDR3 coding DNA: TGTGCCAGCAGCTTAGCGTCGCGGGGCACGGAGACCCAGTACTTC.

This clone appeared a single time. The rearrangement joins TRBV27 to TRBJ2-7; D not resolved. CDR1 is MNHEY and CDR2 is SMNVEV in the germline V gene (reference sequence). The CDR3 sequence is 14 residues long. V dropped 0 bases and J dropped 1 base, with 7 bases sitting between them. The CDR3 DNA reads TGTGCCAGCAGTTTATCTGGCAGGTCCTACGAGCAGTACTTC. Protein sequence: CASSLSGRSYEQYF.

The CDR3 region has the DNA TGTGCCAGTAGCACGACAGTGGAGAACTACGAGCAGTACTTC. This translates into CASSTTVENYEQYF. The J gene is TRBJ2-7, the V gene TRBV19; the D gene is possibly TRBD1 (5 bases). V was shortened by 6 bases and J by 3 bases, with 15 bases between the two germline ends. The CDR3 has 14 residues. CDR1 is LNHDA and CDR2 is SQIVND in the germline V gene (reference sequence).

This clone was found a few times. The chain uses TRBV9 and TRBJ2-1; D perhaps matches TRBD2 (5 bases). The CDR3 extends over 14 amino acids. Trimming removed 0 bases at V and 10 bases at J, with 14 bases between. The germline gives CDR1 SGDLS, CDR2 YYNGEE. The CDR3 protein is CASSVELVAPEQFF. The CDR3 DNA reads TGTGCCAGCAGCGTAGAACTAGTGGCGCCCGAGCAGTTCTTC.

CDR3 coding DNA: TGTGCCAGCAGTGAAGCGGCAACGGGGGGCCCCTACGAGCAGTACTTC. Translation: CASSEAATGGPYEQYF. V and J are TRBV2 and TRBJ2-7, with D tentatively TRBD2 (7 bases). This CDR3 contains 16 residues. In germline, CDR1 is SNHLY, CDR2 FYNNEI. Trimming removed 0 bases from V and 2 bases from J, with 14 bases in between.

The chain has TRBV11-1 and TRBJ2-2, with 7 positions matching TRBD2. Germline CDR1 is SGHAT and CDR2 is FQDESV (reference sequence). The junction had 5 bases not matched to a gene; V was cut back by 3 bases and J by 4 bases. CDR3 length equals 15 residues. The CDR3 region is CASSLAGEATGELFF. CDR3 DNA: TGTGCCAGCAGCTTGGCGGGAGAGGCCACCGGGGAGCTGTTTTTT.

V usage is TRBV5-1 and J usage is TRBJ2-1; maybe TRBD1 (5 bases). V gave up 0 bases and J gave up 10 bases, with 14 bases separating them. The CDR3 contains 14 residues. The germline V gene has CDR1 SGHRS and CDR2 YFSETQ. CDR3 loop: CASSLEGRVNEQFF. CDR3 nucleotide sequence: TGCGCCAGCAGCTTGGAGGGCAGGGTGAACGAGCAGTTCTTC.

The rearrangement uses TRBV6-1 and TRBJ2-7; D is perhaps TRBD2 (6 bases). Trimming pared 3 bases from V and 2 bases from J, leaving 20 bases between. The CDR3 covers 17 residues. The germline gives CDR1 MNHNS, CDR2 SASEGT. This CDR3 is CASSETYLRRDTYEQYF. Written as DNA, the CDR3 is TGTGCCAGCAGTGAGACCTATCTTCGGAGGGATACCTACGAGCAGTACTTC.

This clone was seen only once. The chain has TRBV7-2 and TRBJ2-7; 12 bases are shared with TRBD2. The CDR3 totals 17 residues. J was trimmed by 2 bases and V by 5 bases; bases with no gene match: 10. Germline V lookup: CDR1 SGHTA, CDR2 FQGNSA. The CDR3 bases are TGTGCCAGCAGCCCCCGCGGACTAGCGGGGACCCCCTACGAGCAGTACTTC. Residues: CASSPRGLAGTPYEQYF.

The rearrangement joins TRBV7-6 to TRBJ2-1, with TRBD2 matching over 8 bases. The CDR3 has 16 amino acids. J lost 4 bases, V lost 2 bases, and 7 bases had no gene match. Germline loops: CDR1 SGHVS, CDR2 FNYEAQ. CDR3 protein: CASSLFASGSYNEQFF. CDR3 in DNA: TGTGCCAGCAGCTTATTTGCTAGCGGGTCATACAATGAGCAGTTCTTC.

The rearrangement uses TRBV7-2 and TRBJ1-1; D gene unclear. The length of the CDR3 is 13 residues. V was cut by 3 bases and J by 7 bases, with 12 bases left in between. Germline V CDR1 and CDR2: SGHTA, FQGNSA. The CDR3 nucleotides read TGTGCCAGCAGCTTCCCCGGAGGTAATGAAGCTTTCTTT. It is translated as CASSFPGGNEAFF.

This clone was recorded a few times. This sequence joins TRBV19 and TRBJ1-2; a weak D match, TRBD1 (5 bases). From germline, CDR1 is LNHDA and CDR2 SQIVND (reference sequence). The CDR3 consists of 13 residues. Trimming left V 10 bases short and J 4 bases short, with 16 bases between. The CDR3: CATRTTDAYGYTF. For the CDR3, the DNA is TGTGCCACCAGAACGACAGACGCCTATGGCTACACCTTC.

The chain employs TRBV6-5 and TRBJ1-1; 9 bases fit TRBD1. Trimming removed 2 bases from V and 6 bases from J; junction bases left unmatched: 4. Germline assignment: CDR1 MNHEY and CDR2 SVGAGI. This CDR3 is 14 amino acids long. The CDR3 DNA sequence: TGTGCCAGCAGTTACGGGACAGGGAGGGCTGAAGCTTTCTTT. Amino acid sequence: CASSYGTGRAEAFF.

V and J are TRBV19 and TRBJ1-1; D gene uncertain. CDR1 is LNHDA, CDR2 SQIVND, per germline (reference sequence). V dropped 5 bases and J dropped 2 bases, with 15 bases sitting between them. The CDR3 spans 15 residues. The CDR3 nucleotides read TGTGCCAGTAGTGCCTCGGGGAGTGCCAACACTGAAGCTTTCTTT. Its protein is CASSASGSANTEAFF.

The chain is built from TRBV13 and TRBJ2-1, with 8 bases that match TRBD2. Germline assignment: CDR1 PRHDT and CDR2 FYEKMQ (reference sequence). V shed 5 bases and J 2 bases; nucleotides not matched to a gene: 14. This CDR3 is built from 18 residues. The CDR3 DNA follows: TGTGCCAGCAGCCTCCAACCCCGACTAGCGCCGACCTACAATGAGCAGTTCTTC. Translated: CASSLQPRLAPTYNEQFF.

This chain links TRBV18 with TRBJ2-1, with D perhaps TRBD1 (6 bases). This CDR3 comprises 12 residues. Trimming took off 5 bases at V and 10 bases at J, with 12 bases between the two ends. Germline lookup yields CDR1 KGHSH and CDR2 LQKENI. As DNA, the CDR3 is TGTGCCAGCTCAAAACTGGACAGAGAGCAGTTCTTC. Translating it yields CASSKLDREQFF.

This clone was picked up one time. V is TRBV9 and J is TRBJ1-2, with D possibly TRBD1 on 6 matching bases. The V gene's germline CDR1 is SGDLS and CDR2 YYNGEE. The CDR3 totals 14 residues. Between the trimmed V and J ends, which lost 4 bases and 3 bases, there was a span of 13 bases. The CDR3 DNA follows: TGTGCCAGCAGCTTGGGGGCCCCAGACTATGGCTACACCTTC. Protein sequence: CASSLGAPDYGYTF.

This clone was picked up a small number of times. This chain uses TRBV7-9 with TRBJ1-3; a possible D gene is TRBD1 (5 bases). Germline V gene data show CDR1 as SEHNR and CDR2 as FQNEAQ (reference sequence). The CDR3 spans 14 residues. V dropped 5 bases and J dropped 3 bases, with 11 bases sitting between them. CDR3 protein: CASSERGGGNTIYF. CDR3 DNA sequence: TGTGCCAGCAGCGAGAGGGGAGGTGGAAACACCATATATTTT.

V gene TRBV7-2 combines with J gene TRBJ2-5; D gene ambiguous. This CDR3 spans 11 amino acids. From germline, CDR1 is SGHTA and CDR2 FQGNSA. Trimming removed 2 bases at V and 5 bases at J, with 3 bases between. CDR3 sequence: CASSLLETQYF. The CDR3, as DNA: TGTGCCAGCAGCTTACTGGAGACCCAGTACTTC.